This T cell receptor (beta chain) was recorded in a study of regulatory T cells in long-lasting Graves disease. In the study overall: Recently diagnosed Graves' patients had received antithyroid drugs for under 3 months.

The CDR3 runs to 14 residues. The V end was cut by 2 bases, the J end by 1 base, with 8 bases between. Germline-derived CDR1 and CDR2 are MDHEN and SYDVKM. The authors built TCR beta libraries using iRepertoire HTBI primers and Arm-PCR of CDR3 regions. TCRdb ran MiXCR on the multiplex PCR reads and lists one entry per CDR3 protein. This table has approximately 400,000 distinct CDR3 sequences, under 15% appearing once. In its sample, this clonotype was seen many times. Regarding time point: newly diagnosed GD, antithyroid drugs for less than 3 months. Scientists built the TCR library using RNA that was extracted from PBMCs. Patients came through an endocrinology department, and that department was in Xi'an, China. Roughly 9.9-milliliter peripheral blood samples went into EDTA tubes. The same specimen was also included in a second study, on T cells in Graves' hyperthyroidism and ophthalmopathy. That paper notes: Patients between 18 and 65 years old had hyperthyroidism, newly diagnosed and lasting under 2 months.

This chain joins TRBV28 and TRBJ1-1; D gene uncertain. Sequenced here: peripheral blood mononuclear cells (PBMCs), sampled at new diagnosis, from a patient treated with antithyroid drugs. The source of this sequence is a woman aged 30 to 39 with Graves disease. In DNA, the CDR3 is TGTGCCAGCAGTTTACGAACGGGGAACACTGAAGCTTTCTTT. Protein product: CASSLRTGNTEAFF.